These T cell receptor beta chains were read from a single sample in a study of shared clonotypes between healthy human individuals. Profiling relied on immunoSEQ multiplex PCR, and the TCRdb table lists in-frame clones only, not all of them. This table holds approximately 500,000 clones, 75% to 80% found once. The sequenced sample consisted of PBMCs. These receptors all come from a woman in her thirties or forties in good health. Some clones in this sample may be carry-over from other donors' samples. Both conserved end residues are part of each CDR3. A D gene is named only where the DNA matches it firmly. Size is stated for part of the rows, as once, few or many counts, or as a class when the clone is expanded.

V gene	J gene	clone size	D gene	CDR3 protein	CDR3 DNA
TRBV14	TRBJ2-1	-	TRBD2	CASSQEFAGGPGEQFF	TGTGCCAGCAGCCAAGAATTCGCGGGAGGGCCAGGTGAGCAGTTCTTC
TRBV30	TRBJ2-5	-	TRBD1	CAWSVGQGDLETQYF	TGTGCCTGGAGTGTAGGACAGGGTGATTTAGAGACCCAGTACTTC
TRBV6-1	TRBJ2-3	-	TRBD1	CASSRGDRGTDTQYF	TGTGCCAGCAGTAGGGGGGACAGGGGTACAGATACGCAGTATTTT
TRBV4-1	TRBJ1-1	-	TRBD1	CASSRAGQKNTEAFF	TGCGCCAGCAGCCGGGCGGGACAGAAAAACACTGAAGCTTTCTTT
TRBV27	TRBJ2-7	-	TRBD1	CASSERTGGNYEQYF	TGTGCCAGCAGTGAACGGACAGGGGGAAACTACGAGCAGTACTTC
TRBV29-1	TRBJ2-7	-	TRBD1	CSVRGTATHPYEQYF	TGCAGCGTAAGAGGGACAGCAACCCACCCCTACGAGCAGTACTTC
TRBV10-1	TRBJ2-3	-	TRBD1	CASSVGTGADTQYF	TGCGCCAGCAGTGTCGGGACAGGTGCCGATACGCAGTATTTT
TRBV7-2	TRBJ2-5	few	-	CASSLGQGGGRTQYF	TGTGCCAGCAGCTTAGGTCAGGGCGGTGGACGGACCCAGTACTTC
TRBV18	TRBJ2-4	few	TRBD1	CASSPPLLARPDRGRGGNIQYF	TGTGCCAGCTCACCACCGTTATTGGCCAGGCCTGACAGGGGGCGCGGGGGAAACATTCAGTACTTC
TRBV29-1	TRBJ2-1	-	-	CSSLSQTCNEQFF	TGCAGCTCCCTGTCCCAAACTTGCAATGAGCAGTTCTTC
TRBV5-1	TRBJ2-7	once	TRBD2	CASSLYLAGPTSYEQYF	TGCGCCAGCAGCTTATATCTAGCGGGACCAACCTCCTACGAGCAGTACTTC
TRBV5-4	TRBJ2-2	-	-	CASSLVQGTGELFF	TGTGCCAGCAGCTTGGTACAGGGCACCGGGGAGCTGTTTTTT
TRBV6-5	TRBJ1-1	once	TRBD1	CASSYSRTGVEAFF	TGTGCCAGCAGTTACTCGAGGACAGGGGTTGAAGCTTTCTTT
TRBV11-3	TRBJ2-1	-	-	CASSPQGRYSYNEQFF	TGTGCCAGCAGCCCCCAGGGTCGCTACTCCTACAATGAGCAGTTCTTC
TRBV25-1	TRBJ2-5	once	TRBD2	CASSQGLAGGETQYF	TGTGCCAGCAGTCAGGGCCTAGCGGGCGGGGAGACCCAGTACTTC
TRBV5-4	TRBJ2-2	once	-	CASSFGQNTGELFF	TGTGCCAGCAGCTTCGGGCAGAACACCGGGGAGCTGTTTTTT
TRBV12-5	TRBJ2-1	-	TRBD2	CASGLVGTSGRVLSYNEQFF	TGTGCTAGTGGTTTGGTAGGCACTAGCGGGAGGGTTCTCTCCTACAATGAGCAGTTCTTC
TRBV4-1	TRBJ1-5	few	TRBD1	CASSPWTRTGYQPQHF	TGCGCCAGCAGCCCCTGGACCCGGACAGGCTATCAGCCCCAGCATTTT
TRBV28	TRBJ1-1	few	-	CASSQGTAEAFF	TGTGCCAGCAGTCAGGGCACCGCTGAAGCTTTCTTT
TRBV7-2	TRBJ2-5	-	-	CASNGQIQETQYF	TGTGCCAGCAACGGACAGATCCAAGAGACCCAGTACTTC
TRBV7-9	TRBJ1-1	few	-	CASSLTGNTEAFF	TGTGCCAGCAGCCTAACAGGGAACACTGAAGCTTTCTTT
TRBV19	TRBJ1-3	once	-	CASLGSRSGNTIYF	TGTGCCAGCCTGGGATCTCGCTCTGGAAACACCATATATTTT
TRBV9	TRBJ1-5	many	-	CASSLGGGQPQHF	TGTGCCAGCAGCCTGGGGGGAGGCCAGCCCCAGCATTTT
TRBV28	TRBJ1-2	-	-	CASSLFPHTYGYTF	TGTGCCAGCAGTTTATTCCCCCATACTTATGGCTACACCTTC
TRBV19	TRBJ2-2	-	TRBD2	CASSIHRGLAGTGELFF	TGTGCCAGTAGTATTCATAGGGGACTAGCGGGAACCGGGGAGCTGTTTTTT